This is a list of T cell receptor beta chains from one sample in a study of human T cells and chemical hapten exposure. TCRdb called the RACE reads again in MiXCR, with one record for every CDR3 protein. The sample consists of 300,000 to 450,000 distinct CDR3 sequences, approximately 5.1% of them appearing once. Sequencing used whole blood, obtained in connection with sensitization to the hapten diphenylcyclopropenone (DPC). Receptors originate from a woman aged 45-60 years with alopecia areata. Some clones in this sample may be carry-over from other donors' samples. Each CDR3 is given with its conserved first and last residue. A D gene is named only where the DNA matches it firmly. Size is omitted from some rows. Given values are once, few, many or a class for expanded clones.

cdr3_aa cdr3_nt j_call d_call v_call cdr3_length clone_size
CASSQDRGQAYNEQFF TGCGCCAGCAGCCAAGATCGGGGACAGGCCTACAATGAGCAGTTCTTC TRBJ2-1 TRBD1 TRBV4-3 16 few
CASARSGNTEAFF TGTGCCAGCGCCCGATCAGGGAACACTGAAGCTTTCTTT TRBJ1-1 - TRBV2 13 -
CASSLDSYNEQFF TGTGCCAGCAGTTTAGATTCCTACAATGAGCAGTTCTTC TRBJ2-1 - TRBV5-1 13 many
CATSRKGFNEKLFF TGTGCCACCAGCAGGAAGGGGTTTAATGAAAAACTGTTTTTT TRBJ1-4 - TRBV15 14 few
CASSLVQGGQPQHF TGTGCCAGCAGCTTAGTTCAGGGCGGGCAGCCCCAGCATTTT TRBJ1-5 - TRBV7-2 14 -
CASSSIADTDEQFF TGTGCCAGCAGCTCTATAGCGGATACAGATGAGCAGTTCTTC TRBJ2-1 - TRBV3-1 14 few
CASSSPRTGANVLTF TGTGCCAGCAGTTCCCCTCGTACTGGGGCCAACGTCCTGACTTTC TRBJ2-6 - TRBV6-6 15 few
CSVLAGAYEQYF TGCAGCGTTCTAGCGGGAGCCTACGAGCAGTACTTC TRBJ2-7 TRBD2 TRBV29-1 12 few
CASSLRGGRGNQPQHF TGTGCCAGCAGTTTACGGGGAGGTAGGGGCAATCAGCCCCAGCATTTT TRBJ1-5 - TRBV27 16 many
CASSSEGTYGYTF TGTGCCAGCAGTTCGGAGGGAACCTATGGCTACACCTTC TRBJ1-2 - TRBV27 13 many
CATQTGLPYEQYF TGTGCCACCCAGACAGGACTACCCTACGAGCAGTACTTC TRBJ2-7 - TRBV6-1 13 -
CASSFFSDNGYTF TGTGCCAGCAGTTTTTTCTCGGACAATGGCTACACCTTC TRBJ1-2 - TRBV12-3/TRBV12-4 13 many
CASSRPGGNEQFF TGTGCCAGCAGTCGTCCGGGGGGGAATGAGCAGTTCTTC TRBJ2-1 TRBD2 TRBV6-2/TRBV6-3 13 many
CASSPTGFPDTQYF TGTGCCAGCAGCCCGACAGGGTTCCCAGATACGCAGTATTTT TRBJ2-3 TRBD1 TRBV28 14 few
CASLTANYGYTF TGTGCCAGCTTGACAGCTAACTATGGCTACACCTTC TRBJ1-2 - TRBV6-1 12 -
CASSLALQVSGNTIYF TGTGCCAGCAGCTTAGCGCTACAGGTCTCTGGAAACACCATATATTTT TRBJ1-3 - TRBV7-8 16 -
CSARESGPNSPLHF TGCAGTGCTAGAGAAAGCGGTCCTAATTCACCCCTCCACTTT TRBJ1-6 - TRBV20-1 14 -
CASSPDREYPFF TGTGCCAGCAGTCCGGACCGAGAATACCCTTTCTTT TRBJ1-1 - TRBV2 12 few
CASSETGYTQYF TGTGCCAGCAGTGAAACGGGCTATACGCAGTATTTT TRBJ2-3 - TRBV2 12 few
CASSQLSYGYTF TGTGCCAGCAGTCAACTGAGCTATGGCTACACCTTC TRBJ1-2 - TRBV6-2/TRBV6-3 12 many
CASSPPRSYNSPLHF TGTGCCAGTTCCCCCCCCCGCTCCTATAATTCACCCCTCCACTTT TRBJ1-6 - TRBV27 15 -
CASSQEPAPGGYEQFF TGTGCCAGCAGCCAAGAACCCGCTCCAGGGGGCTATGAGCAGTTCTTC TRBJ2-1 TRBD1 TRBV3-1 16 many
CASRLSRDTEAFF TGTGCCAGCAGACTTAGCCGGGACACTGAAGCTTTCTTT TRBJ1-1 - TRBV27 13 few
CASSQESRGTRPYEQYF TGCGCCAGCAGCCAAGAGTCCAGGGGCACCCGACCCTACGAGCAGTACTTC TRBJ2-7 - TRBV4-1 17 many
CASSYGTGGEQYF TGTGCCAGCAGTTACGGGACAGGGGGCGAGCAGTACTTC TRBJ2-7 TRBD1 TRBV28 13 many
CATARTDTQYF TGTGCCACCGCGCGCACAGATACGCAGTATTTT TRBJ2-3 - TRBV6-6 11 many
CASSPYMGQGIGYTF TGTGCCAGCAGTCCCTATATGGGGCAGGGTATTGGCTACACCTTC TRBJ1-2 - TRBV27 15 many
CASTLLGDPYGYTF TGTGCCAGCACCCTCTTGGGGGACCCCTATGGCTACACCTTC TRBJ1-2 - TRBV28 14 -
CASSLRSRTVYSNQPQHF TGCGCCAGCAGCCTACGTAGCCGGACAGTGTATAGCAATCAGCCCCAGCATTTT TRBJ1-5 - TRBV5-1 18 many
CASSQERASYNEQFF TGTGCCAGCAGCCAAGAGAGAGCCTCCTACAATGAGCAGTTCTTC TRBJ2-1 - TRBV4-2 15 many
CSARGLAGVNEQYF TGCAGTGCTAGAGGACTAGCGGGTGTCAACGAGCAGTACTTC TRBJ2-7 TRBD2 TRBV20-1 14 few
CASSFDTRDNQPQHF TGTGCCAGCAGTTTTGACACCAGGGACAATCAGCCCCAGCATTTT TRBJ1-5 - TRBV28 15 few
CSAIPGGPKETQYF TGCAGCGCTATCCCGGGAGGGCCCAAAGAGACCCAGTACTTC TRBJ2-5 TRBD2 TRBV29-1 14 few
CAISESMCWPATLCYEQYF TGTGCCATCAGTGAGTCGATGTGTTGGCCGGCTACGTTGTGCTACGAGCAGTACTTC TRBJ2-7 - TRBV10-3 19 many
CASSFHVAQANQPQHF TGTGCCAGCAGTTTTCACGTGGCGCAGGCTAATCAGCCCCAGCATTTT TRBJ1-5 - TRBV12-3/TRBV12-4 16 many
CASSLLGNNEQFF TGTGCCAGCAGCTTATTAGGGAACAATGAGCAGTTCTTC TRBJ2-1 - TRBV7-9 13 many
CASRTDREGPLHF TGTGCCAGCAGAACTGACAGGGAGGGGCCCCTCCACTTT TRBJ1-6 TRBD1 TRBV6-6 13 few
CASSQDPTHEQYF TGCGCCAGCAGCCAAGATCCGACCCACGAGCAGTACTTC TRBJ2-7 - TRBV4-3 13 -
CASSPGGLDRNTEAFF TGTGCCAGCAGTCCCGGCGGTCTTGACAGGAACACTGAAGCTTTCTTT TRBJ1-1 - TRBV27 16 few
CASSQEVTRITMNTEAFF TGTGCCAGCAGCCAAGAGGTTACACGGATTACGATGAACACTGAAGCTTTCTTT TRBJ1-1 - TRBV3-1 18 -
CASRAGSNSPLHF TGCGCCAGCAGGGCGGGAAGCAATTCACCCCTCCACTTT TRBJ1-6 - TRBV10-2 13 many
CASGLQGGTEAFF TGTGCCAGCGGACTACAGGGAGGCACTGAAGCTTTCTTT TRBJ1-1 - TRBV3-1 13 many
CASSEGRNSPLHF TGTGCCAGCAGTGAAGGTCGGAATTCACCCCTCCACTTT TRBJ1-6 - TRBV2 13 many